This record covers a single T cell receptor (beta chain). This specimen comes from a study of control samples from healthy donors and cancer patients. Germline lookup yields CDR1 MNHEY and CDR2 SMNVEV (reference sequence). Trimming took 2 bases from V and 3 from J, leaving 8 bases between them. This CDR3 contains 13 residues. Produced via immunoSEQ multiplex PCR; TCRdb's table is partial and in-frame only. The data contain more than 100,000 clones, around nine tenths of them singletons. The gene calls are TRBV27 and TRBJ2-7; D unclear. The sample comprised PBMCs. The TCR was taken from a man between 50 and 59 years old with head and neck cancer. CDR3 sequence reads: CASSLGSLYEQYF. The CDR3 region has the DNA TGTGCCAGCAGTTTAGGGTCGCTCTACGAGCAGTACTTC.